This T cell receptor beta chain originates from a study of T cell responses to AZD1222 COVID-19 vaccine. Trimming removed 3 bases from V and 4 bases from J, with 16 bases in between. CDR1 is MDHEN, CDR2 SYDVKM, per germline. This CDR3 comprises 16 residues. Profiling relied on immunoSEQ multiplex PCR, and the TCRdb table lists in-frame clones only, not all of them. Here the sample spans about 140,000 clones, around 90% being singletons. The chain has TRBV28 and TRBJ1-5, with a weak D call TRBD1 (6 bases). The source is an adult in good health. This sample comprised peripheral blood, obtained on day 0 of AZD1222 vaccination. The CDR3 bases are TGTGCCAGCAGTTTCAGCAGGGGAGGACGAAATCAGCCCCAGCATTTT. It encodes CASSFSRGGRNQPQHF.